This T cell receptor (beta chain) appears in the sequencing data of a study of shared clonotypes between healthy human individuals (dated by TCRdb to the early 2020s). A note on the overall study: The cohort included a few men and a couple of women between 18 and 49 years of age. Per donor, leukapheresis produced somewhere between about 0.85 and 9.5 billion PBMCs. Blood TCR repertoires of a handful of healthy adults were deeply sequenced to estimate repertoire size and the extent of clonotype sharing between individuals. For each donor, CD4 naive and CD4 memory were each run on three plates, CD8 naive on two plates, and CD8 memory on one plate. Different laboratories and diverse techniques were used to prepare libraries and sequence TCR repertoires, to increase sequencing depth and limit assay-specific biases.

As for this clone: The target of this receptor is not known. One base away there is no much larger clone; base qualities are not given. The same CDR3 is also encoded by other DNA sequences in this sample.

The paper's findings and limits, for the study overall: Only blood was sampled, and tissue TCR repertoires likely differ from those in blood. Compared with non-shared clonotypes, the clonotypes found in all four sorted-subset donors had higher generation probabilities. Pairwise subsampling indicated that sequencing depth was expected to affect the degree of clonotype sharing among donors. The small number of donors limited the genetic and exposure-history diversity represented. Approximately 5% of naive CD4, around 4% of naive CD8, around 2.3% of memory CD4, and about 0.4% of memory CD8 clonotypes were shared across several donors. Naive subsets generally had larger estimated clonotype richness than memory subsets. Incomplete sequencing was indicated by rarefaction of sorted-subset datasets, despite the large sequencing depth.

Spanning cysteine to phenylalanine, the CDR3 consists of 12 amino acids. This entry keeps only the CDR3 DNA: 36 bases, framed from base 1. Looking up the germline V gene yields CDR1 MDHEN and CDR2 SYDVKM. The V and J ends are trimmed by 3 bases and 1 base, leaving 1 base between them. Using the deep immunoSEQ assay, multiplex PCR amplified TCR CDR3 regions from genomic DNA. Genomic DNA extracted from each cell subset was distributed evenly over all wells of several immunoSEQ 96-well plates, and each plate served as one replicate. For sorted subsets, approximately 190 ng of genomic DNA, equivalent to 25,000 to 35,000 T cell genomes, went into each replicate PCR. The purified libraries were quantified using a Qubit 3.0 fluorometer, sized with a Bioanalyzer 2100, and then quantified again using the KAPA Library Quantification kit. A separate single-read 150-cycle Illumina NextSeq 550 flow cell was used to sequence each immunoSEQ 96-well plate. On the authors' methods: Because only junctional sequences without quality scores were contained in the immunoSEQ output, filtering matching that applied to full-length reads could not be performed. Sequences were annotated with PyIR, a Python wrapper for IgBLAST v1.9, and V/J genes and CDR3 were assigned using IMGT germline references. Reads were removed for weak V/J assignments (E-value above 1e-6), missing CDR3, stop codons, out-of-frame junctions, or ambiguous translated residues. A V3J clonotype was defined by an identical inferred V gene, J gene, and CDR3 amino acid sequence. The percentage overlap between two repertoires was calculated by dividing the number of shared unique clonotypes by the size of the smaller repertoire. Repertoire richness was assessed with RTK rarefaction, the Chao1 estimator, and Recon v2.1 estimates of unobserved clonotypes. Generation probabilities were computed with OLGA for all TCRbeta clonotypes obtained by the gDNA method from several donors. Drawn from immuneACCESS, this table holds only the in-frame rearrangements with V and J called that TCRdb kept. Clones are partly lost; checked studies trace under half to an unresolved V gene and leave the rest unexplained. Clone size and V and J calls were adopted from that table, with D and trimming inferred from the DNA. Recorded for this sample are some 240,000 clones; under 80% of them occurred a single time. The leading ten clones occupy more than 9.5% of the sample.

Donors were healthy HIV-negative adults with no recently reported acute infections or vaccinations. Every donor was a Caucasian adult residing in Nashville, Tennessee, USA. CD4+ T cells were enriched by magnetic negative selection, after which naive cells were positively selected on CD45RA and the negative fraction was taken as the memory subset. Blood was collected by leukapheresis, and PBMCs were isolated by Ficoll-Histopaque density gradient centrifugation and then cryopreserved in liquid nitrogen vapor phase. Purity and quantity of every magnetically sorted T cell population were checked by analytical flow cytometry. From each sorted fraction, genomic DNA was isolated and quantified by UV absorbance on a Nanodrop 2000c.

This sequence uses TRBV28 and TRBJ2-1; no D gene can be assigned with confidence. The origin of this receptor is a young man in good health. The sample comprised memory CD4+ T cells sorted from blood. Per the publication, the cell subset or site label means: CD45RA-negative fraction. CDR3 loop: CASSLSYNEQFF. The DNA reads as follows: TGTGCCAGCAGTTTGTCCTACAATGAGCAGTTCTTC.